This T cell receptor (beta chain) is drawn from a study of CD8 T cells in ankylosing spondylitis (dated by TCRdb to 2015 to 2018). General notes on the study: T cell receptor beta repertoires were profiled in healthy donors and ankylosing spondylitis patients so that disease-linked TCR variants could be found. The full study cohort comprised 20 to 25 ankylosing spondylitis patients and 85 to 120 healthy donors. Peripheral blood was sampled, and synovial fluid was additionally collected from ankylosing spondylitis patients. Points the paper makes about the study in general: In peripheral blood, the disease-linked clones were found at relatively low frequencies and had a CD8+ phenotype. Some of the motif variants had been reported before in the synovial fluid and blood of reactive arthritis patients, a finding that suggests common disease-initiation mechanisms. According to the report, matched synovial fluid samples from ankylosing spondylitis patients were significantly enriched for the disease-linked clones. Blood from ankylosing spondylitis patients appeared to be characterized by a TCR beta motif composed of roughly 8 highly homologous amino acid variants.

Sequencing took place on an Illumina HiSeq 2500. Quantitative 5'-RACE with molecular barcodes was used to prepare TCR beta libraries. Concerning the study's data processing: Disease-linked TCR variants were identified with a new computational method built on a probabilistic model of VDJ rearrangement. In-frame beta chains were kept once TCRdb had trimmed the public reads at Q25 with fastp and called clones with MiXCR. Every entry covers one CDR3 protein and lists the most common genes and DNA from its rows. It is TCRdb's table, rather than the study itself, that gives the V and J calls and clone size. The sample includes 200,000 or so distinct CDR3 sequences, with 10% to 15% observed a single time. 11% of the sample is held by the ten biggest clonotypes. Worth noting for this clonotype: The antigen it recognizes is unknown. This sequence may be a read error, since a much larger clone differs from it by one base.

This sequence was found in a female donor with ankylosing spondylitis or in good health (not recorded which). Sequencing was done on a sample of blood, either unsorted or a sorted T cell fraction (not recorded which).

The CDR3 corresponds to CAISESGQSSYNERFF. The DNA sequence follows: TGTGCCATCAGTGAGTCGGGTCAGAGCTCCTACAATGAGCGGTTCTTC. The sequence joins TRBV10-3 to TRBJ2-1; a confident D gene designation cannot be given. From the cysteine through the phenylalanine, the CDR3 covers 16 amino acids. Only the CDR3 region is kept as DNA, spanning 48 bases read in frame from base 1. From a lookup of the germline V gene, CDR1 and CDR2 are ENHRY and SYGVKD.